The following is a T cell receptor beta chain sequence with its context. Which antigen it targets is not known. No base quality information exists; no much larger clone differs at one position. This sample is drawn from a study of T-cell memory formation after mild COVID-19 (dated by TCRdb to the early 2020s). Regarding the research as a whole: Most TCR sequence clusters were specific to one of the two donors. Two young, previously healthy adult volunteers made up the cohort, one male and one female. T-cell clones expanding and contracting after mild COVID-19 in a couple of donors were tracked by longitudinal TCRalpha and TCRbeta repertoire sequencing.

Points the paper makes about the study in general: The study covered only a couple of mild cases, and larger cohorts including severe cases with pre-infection samples were considered necessary. Contracting CD4+ clones turned up mainly in the CM and EM memory subsets, whereas EMRA was where CD8+ clones were enriched. The detection of some responding clones in pre-infection memory suggests that pre-existing cross-reactive memory T cells joined the SARS-CoV-2 response. The second-wave clones that peaked on day 37 were not confirmed to be SARS-CoV-2 specific. From day 15 to 85, contracting clones showed balanced CD4/CD8 phenotypes, whereas a second wave of clones that expanded from day 15 to 37 leaned towards CD4+.

PBMCs were isolated by Ficoll-Paque density gradient centrifugation. The sequencer listed for this sample is Illumina NovaSeq 6000. cDNA libraries for TCRalpha and TCRbeta were prepared by 5'RACE using constant-segment primers, with sample barcodes and unique molecular identifiers added. RNA was extracted from every sample with Trizol reagent. Libraries were amplified in two PCR steps, with a second sample barcode and Illumina TruSeq adapters added in the second step. Sequencing of the libraries was done on an Illumina NovaSeq, producing 2 x 150 bp paired-end reads. Under the source paper's analysis protocol: With migec v1.2.7, reads were demultiplexed and then collapsed into UMI-guided consensus sequences. Using mixcr v2.1.11, UMI consensuses were aligned to TRA and TRB V and J templates and then assembled into clonotypes. A clonotype was counted as expanded or contracted only if both edgeR and NoisET called the change significant, with noise models trained on biological replicates. For edgeR calls, a false discovery rate-adjusted p below 0.01 and a log2 fold-change threshold of 1 were applied. As an exploratory analysis of dynamics, PCA with hierarchical clustering was applied to max-normalized trajectories of the 1000 most abundant clonotypes. Separately sequenced CD4+ and CD8+ repertoires were used to assign a CD4 or CD8 phenotype to each responding clone. TCRdb's own reprocessing of the public reads used fastp at Q25 and MiXCR and kept productive beta chains. Entries that share a CDR3 protein sequence are merged under the most common genes and DNA. In this record, the V and J calls reflect TCRdb's handling and not the investigators' own analysis. This sample is represented by 55,000 to 75,000 distinct CDR3 sequences; 25% to 35% of them were singletons. The ten most abundant clones make up 35% to 45% of the sample.

Reading from cysteine to phenylalanine, the CDR3 counts 15 amino acids. The kept DNA is CDR3 alone, 45 bases in frame from the first base. Via the germline V gene, CDR1 is MNHEY and CDR2 SVGEGT. The trim is 0 bases for V and 2 bases for J, with a gap of 8 bases between the germline ends. The chain joins TRBV6-2 or TRBV6-3 to TRBJ1-5, with the D gene not clear enough to name. This clonotype was sampled from a man aged 18 to 29 who had mild COVID-19 (a few samples of this study predate the infection). The sample titles of this study are shuffled in the database, so cell type and time point are left out; the donor was told from shared clones. The specimen sequenced was PBMCs or a T cell subset sorted from them (not recorded which). Here is the DNA: TGTGCCAGCAGTTACTCCGGGTATGGCAATCAGCCCCAGCATTTT. It codes for CASSYSGYGNQPQHF.